A selection of T cell receptor beta chains follows, all from one sample in a study of T-cell reconstitution after alpha-beta-depleted transplantation in children. Using its own MiXCR run on the PCR reads, TCRdb lists one record per CDR3 protein. The data hold approximately 590,000 distinct CDR3 sequences, with over 9.5% observed a single time. This sample comprised PBMCs from the stem cell graft donor, obtained from the stem cell graft. The source of these receptors is a human donor who donated a stem cell graft to a child with acute myeloid leukemia. Both conserved end residues are part of each CDR3. Each record gives: V gene, J gene, D gene, clone size, CDR3 DNA, CDR3 protein. A D gene is named only where the DNA matches it firmly. Expanded clones are given a class, and other clones once, few, many or no size at all.

TRBV7-9	TRBJ2-7	TRBD1	many	TGTGCCAGCAGCTTACCGACAGGGGGCGACGAGCAGTACTTC	CASSLPTGGDEQYF
TRBV12-3/TRBV12-4	TRBJ2-1	NA	NA	TGTGCCACTTCAGAGTTGGGCAATGAGCAGTTCTTC	CATSELGNEQFF
TRBV7-2	TRBJ2-5	NA	many	TGTGCCAGCAGCCTCGTGCGCCAAGAGACCCAGTACTTC	CASSLVRQETQYF
TRBV9	TRBJ1-4	NA	NA	TGTGCCAGCAGTTGCAATGAAAAACTGTTTTTT	CASSCNEKLFF
TRBV4-2	TRBJ2-1	NA	NA	TGTGCCATGAGCCGGGGGCTCGGCGAGCAGTTCTTC	CAMSRGLGEQFF
TRBV20-1	TRBJ2-1	NA	many	TGCAGTGCTAGCGGGGGGCACAATGAGCAGTTCTTC	CSASGGHNEQFF
TRBV16	TRBJ1-2	NA	few	TGTGCCAGCAGTCGGGACTTTAACTATGGCTACACCTTC	CASSRDFNYGYTF
TRBV10-3	TRBJ2-3	TRBD2	NA	TGTGCCATCAGTGGGGGACTAGCATCTACAGATACGCAGTATTTT	CAISGGLASTDTQYF
TRBV20-1	TRBJ2-3	NA	many	TGCAGTGCTAGGTCCAGCACAGATACGCAGTATTTT	CSARSSTDTQYF
TRBV7-2	TRBJ2-3	NA	NA	TGTGCCAGCAGCACGCCAGTGGACTACCCTAGCACAGATACGCAGTATTTT	CASSTPVDYPSTDTQYF
TRBV20-1	TRBJ2-5	NA	few	TGCAGTGCTAGGGCTCCGGACAGAGCGGGAGAGACCCAGTACTTC	CSARAPDRAGETQYF
TRBV9	TRBJ1-2	NA	few	TGTGCCAGCAGCGAAGACACTTATAACTATGGCTACACCTTC	CASSEDTYNYGYTF
TRBV10-3	TRBJ1-4	NA	many	TGTGCCATCAGTGATCCCACAGGGTCTAGTGAAAAACTGTTTTTT	CAISDPTGSSEKLFF
TRBV18	TRBJ2-1	NA	few	TGTGCCAGCTCACCACCGTTGAGGTTGGCGCGGTGGAATGAGCAGTTCTTC	CASSPPLRLARWNEQFF
TRBV7-2	TRBJ2-7	TRBD2	few	TGTGCCAGCAGGAAGGGCGGGAGTACTTACGAGCAGTACTTC	CASRKGGSTYEQYF
TRBV12-3/TRBV12-4	TRBJ2-1	TRBD1	few	TGTGCCAGCAGTCCTAGGACAGGGCCCTACAATGAGCAGTTCTTC	CASSPRTGPYNEQFF
TRBV7-2	TRBJ2-5	TRBD2	few	TGTGCCAGCAAGAAGCGGGAGGGAGAGACCCAGTACTTC	CASKKREGETQYF
TRBV6-2/TRBV6-3	TRBJ2-1	NA	NA	TGTGCCAGCAGCCCGAAATGGGAGCAGTTCTTC	CASSPKWEQFF
TRBV28	TRBJ2-5	NA	NA	TGTGCCAGCAGTTTCATGGGGTCCGAGACCCAGTACTTC	CASSFMGSETQYF
TRBV30	TRBJ2-3	NA	NA	TGTGCCTGGAGTCCCACCAAATCAGATACGCAGTATTTT	CAWSPTKSDTQYF
TRBV5-1	TRBJ2-3	TRBD1	many	TGCGCCAGCACGAGACAGGGGTCAGATACGCAGTATTTT	CASTRQGSDTQYF
TRBV7-7	TRBJ2-7	TRBD1	many	TGTGCTAGCAGCCCAGGAGCGGGACAGGGGGCGTACGAGCAGTACTTC	CASSPGAGQGAYEQYF
TRBV5-1	TRBJ2-1	NA	NA	TGCGCCAGCGGGGTTGGGGGAGCCGGCGATGAGCAGTTCTTC	CASGVGGAGDEQFF
TRBV7-9	TRBJ2-1	NA	many	TGTGCCAGCAGAAGCGGGCCTCCCTACAATGAGCAGTTCTTC	CASRSGPPYNEQFF
TRBV7-8	TRBJ2-5	NA	few	TGTGCCAGCACACGGGGAACGGTACAAGAGACCCAGTACTTC	CASTRGTVQETQYF
TRBV5-1	TRBJ2-7	TRBD1	few	TGCGCCAGCAGCTGGTTCGGGACAGGGAACTACGAGCAGTACTTC	CASSWFGTGNYEQYF
TRBV29-1	TRBJ1-1	TRBD1	many	TGCAGCGTTGAAGATCTAGGACAGGGGTTCGTTGAGTACACTGAAGCTTTCTTT	CSVEDLGQGFVEYTEAFF
TRBV7-6	TRBJ2-7	NA	many	TGTGCCAGCAGCTTAGATACGAAATACGAGCAGTACTTC	CASSLDTKYEQYF
TRBV7-2	TRBJ1-6	NA	few	TGTGCCAGCACGATATTGGGGAATGGCGCTTCACCCCTCCACTTT	CASTILGNGASPLHF
TRBV7-3	TRBJ2-2	TRBD1	few	TGTGCCAGCAGCTTAAAAGACCACTCCGGGACAGGGAGGCCCGGGGAGCTGTTTTTT	CASSLKDHSGTGRPGELFF
TRBV2	TRBJ2-7	TRBD2	few	TGTGCCAGCAGTGAAGGGGCTAGCGGGAGTGGGGAGCAGTACTTC	CASSEGASGSGEQYF
TRBV7-9	TRBJ2-1	NA	few	TGTGCCAGCAGCTTACGGGGGGCGGGGCGGAGCAATGAGCAGTTCTTC	CASSLRGAGRSNEQFF
TRBV11-2	TRBJ2-7	NA	few	TGTGCCAGCAGCTTAGTTCCGGAGATCTACGAGCAGTACTTC	CASSLVPEIYEQYF
TRBV30	TRBJ2-1	NA	NA	TGTGCCTGGAAAAGGTCTGCTGGGGATGAGCAGTTCTTC	CAWKRSAGDEQFF
TRBV7-2	TRBJ2-1	NA	few	TGTGCCAGCAGCCCCCACCAAGCTGTGCTTGAGCAGTTCTTC	CASSPHQAVLEQFF
TRBV15	TRBJ1-2	NA	NA	TGTGCCACCAGCAGCAGAGTTATGGAGGGCTACACCTTC	CATSSRVMEGYTF
TRBV20-1	TRBJ2-1	NA	NA	TGCAGTGCGGTCCTAGCCTACAATGAGCAGTTCTTC	CSAVLAYNEQFF
TRBV6-5	TRBJ2-7	TRBD1	few	TGTGCCAGCAGTTCCCAACGGCGACAGGGATACTACGAGCAGTACTTC	CASSSQRRQGYYEQYF
TRBV11-2	TRBJ2-1	TRBD2	many	TGTGCCAGCAGCCGACTCATTAGCGGGAGGTACAATGAGCAGTTCTTC	CASSRLISGRYNEQFF
TRBV27	TRBJ1-2	NA	NA	TGTGCCAGCAGTTTATCTCGGGGGAACTATGGCTACACCTTC	CASSLSRGNYGYTF
TRBV20-1	TRBJ2-2	TRBD2	NA	TGCAGTGCTAGGCCGACTAGCGGGAGGGCCCTCGTCACCGGGGAGCTGTTTTTT	CSARPTSGRALVTGELFF
TRBV27	TRBJ2-3	NA	few	TGTGCCACCGGCGGCAGACAAAGCACAGATACGCAGTATTTT	CATGGRQSTDTQYF
TRBV20-1	TRBJ2-3	TRBD1	few	TGCAGTGCTAACCCCCCAGGGGGTAGCGTCACAGATACGCAGTATTTT	CSANPPGGSVTDTQYF
TRBV6-5	TRBJ2-3	NA	few	TGTGCCAGCAGTTACTCAGGGTTCTCTAGCACAGATACGCAGTATTTT	CASSYSGFSSTDTQYF
TRBV15	TRBJ1-1	NA	few	TGTGCCACCAGCAGAGCAACAGGGAGAGGGGGCACTGAAGCTTTCTTT	CATSRATGRGGTEAFF
TRBV12-3/TRBV12-4	TRBJ2-7	NA	few	TGTGCCAGCAGTCTCACAACCTCCTCCTACGAGCAGTACTTC	CASSLTTSSYEQYF
TRBV15	TRBJ2-5	NA	many	TGTGCCACCAGCAGAGACAGGGTAGGGGAGACCCAGTACTTC	CATSRDRVGETQYF
TRBV7-3	TRBJ2-7	TRBD2	NA	TGTGCCAGCAGCCCGGGACTATCCTACGTGGAGCAGTACTTC	CASSPGLSYVEQYF
TRBV6-5	TRBJ2-6	NA	many	TGTGCCAGCAGTTACTCGAGAAAAGGATCAGCTGGGGCCAACGTCCTGACTTTC	CASSYSRKGSAGANVLTF
TRBV12-5	TRBJ2-1	TRBD2	NA	TGTGCTAGTGCCACCGGACTAGCGGACTACAATGAGCAGTTCTTC	CASATGLADYNEQFF
TRBV12-3/TRBV12-4	TRBJ2-1	TRBD2	few	TGTGCCAGCAGCCTGACTAGCGGGAGGGCCGTGGGGGGTGAGCAGTTCTTC	CASSLTSGRAVGGEQFF
TRBV20-1	TRBJ2-5	NA	NA	TGCAGTGCTAGTGTGGGGCAAGAGACCCAGTACTTC	CSASVGQETQYF
TRBV7-2	TRBJ2-4	TRBD1	many	TGTGCCAGCAGCTTAGGGAAACAGGGGATTCAGTACTTC	CASSLGKQGIQYF
TRBV19	TRBJ1-1	NA	NA	TGTGCCAGTAGTGGCAGGGTTGGAGCTTTCTTT	CASSGRVGAFF
TRBV9	TRBJ2-7	NA	many	TGTGCCAGCAGCGAGGTGGGAGTCAGCGGCGAGCAGTACTTC	CASSEVGVSGEQYF
TRBV5-1	TRBJ2-5	NA	many	TGCGCCAGCAGCTTTGGCCAACAGGGTTTTGAGACCCAGTACTTC	CASSFGQQGFETQYF
TRBV7-9	TRBJ2-7	TRBD1	NA	TGTGCCAGCAGCTGGGACAGCCAAGTATCCGAGCAGTACTTC	CASSWDSQVSEQYF
TRBV12-3/TRBV12-4	TRBJ2-3	NA	NA	TGTGCCAGCAGTTTAGATGGGGCTGCGAATATCGATACGCAGTATTTT	CASSLDGAANIDTQYF
TRBV7-2	TRBJ2-1	TRBD2	NA	TGTGCCAGCAGCTTCGGGGCTAGCGGGAGCATTGATGAGCAGTTCTTC	CASSFGASGSIDEQFF